These 30 T cell receptor beta chains were all obtained from the same sample, sequenced in a study of early T cells in non-severe SARS-CoV-2 infection (dated by TCRdb to the early 2020s). Library creation used 5' RACE. The sequencer listed for this sample is NextSeq 500. TCRdb reworked the public reads: Q25 trimming with fastp, MiXCR clone assembly, productive beta chains retained. Each CDR3 protein appears once, grouped with its most common genes and DNA. The sample data list 75,000 or so distinct CDR3 sequences, and 12% of these were observed just once. Jointly, the top ten make up roughly 6.8% of the sample. The sample comprised whole blood. The receptors stem from an adult who was a healthcare worker with PCR-confirmed SARS-CoV-2 infection or an uninfected control (not recorded which).

This clonotype was recorded at least ten times. This sequence joins TRBV3-1 and TRBJ2-2; D is perhaps TRBD1 or TRBD2 (5 bases each). Germline CDR1 reads LGHDT; CDR2 reads YNNKEL (reference sequence). CDR3 size: 16 residues. The V gene lost 4 bases and the J gene lost 5 bases, with 17 bases spanning the gap. CDR3 sequence reads: CASSLGPNHGTGELFF. The CDR3 region has the DNA TGTGCCAGCAGCCTGGGACCCAATCACGGGACCGGGGAGCTGTTTTTT.

A few counts support this clonotype. The chain recombines TRBV7-9 with TRBJ1-1; no clear D gene. There are 13 residues in the CDR3. Germline CDR1 and CDR2: SEHNR and FQNEAQ (reference sequence). V was shortened by 3 bases and J by 5 bases, with 10 bases between the two germline ends. This CDR3 is CASSFVKGTEAFF. Here the CDR3 DNA reads TGTGCCAGCAGCTTTGTAAAAGGGACTGAAGCTTTCTTT. Filled out from reference TRBV7-9 and TRBJ1-1, the complete variable domain reads DTGVSQNPRHKITKRGQNVTFRCDPISEHNRLYWYRQTLGQGPEFLTYFQNEAQLEKSRLLSDRFSAERPKGSFSTLEIQRTEQGDSAMYLCASSFVKGTEAFFGQGTRLTVV.

The rearrangement links TRBV3-1 to TRBJ2-5; 7 positions agree with TRBD2. The V gene's germline CDR1 is LGHDT and CDR2 YNNKEL (reference sequence). Trimming cost V 0 bases and J 2 bases; bases outside gene matches: 9. The CDR3 totals 17 residues. The CDR3 sequence: CASSQDRLSGVQETQYF. As DNA, the CDR3 is TGTGCCAGCAGCCAAGATCGTTTGAGCGGGGTACAAGAGACCCAGTACTTC.

The CDR3 region is CASSLTHGPYEQYF. CDR3 in DNA: TGTGCCAGCAGCTTGACTCATGGGCCCTACGAGCAGTACTTC. The chain uses TRBV7-8 and TRBJ2-7; D unresolved. V lost 3 bases, J lost 2 bases, and 11 bases lay in between. The CDR3 covers 14 residues. Germline V gene data show CDR1 as SGHVS and CDR2 as FQNEAQ.

This clonotype was counted a few times. The V gene is TRBV6-2 or TRBV6-3, the J gene TRBJ2-1; D gene uncertain. V was trimmed by 2 bases and J by 5 bases, leaving 1 base between them. Per germline, CDR1 MNHEY and CDR2 SVGEGT. The CDR3 is 11 residues long. The CDR3 DNA is TGTGCCAGCAGTTACGACAATGAGCAGTTCTTC. Amino acid sequence: CASSYDNEQFF.

The chain combines TRBV19 with TRBJ2-5, with 7 bases matching TRBD1. The ends lost 5 bases at V and 3 bases at J; junction bases unmatched: 3. Germline V gives CDR1 LNHDA, CDR2 SQIVND (reference sequence). This CDR3 is built from 13 residues. The CDR3 loop reads CASSVDREETQYF. The DNA for the CDR3 is TGTGCCAGTAGTGTCGACAGGGAAGAGACCCAGTACTTC.

The chain has TRBV7-9 and TRBJ1-1; D unresolved. Germline-derived CDR1 and CDR2 are SEHNR and FQNEAQ (reference sequence). This CDR3 is 12 amino acids long. Trimming took off 3 bases at V and 5 bases at J, with 7 bases between the two ends. The DNA for the CDR3 is TGTGCCAGCAGCTTTATAGGAACTGAAGCTTTCTTT. Amino acid sequence: CASSFIGTEAFF.

This chain joins TRBV7-6 and TRBJ2-7, with TRBD2 as a possible D gene (7 bases). Trimming stripped 1 base from V and 7 bases from J, with 20 bases between. This CDR3 comprises 16 residues. The germline V gene has CDR1 SGHVS and CDR2 FNYEAQ. The CDR3 loop reads CASSLGPVAGEGEQYF. The CDR3 DNA reads as TGTGCCAGCAGCTTAGGACCGGTGGCAGGGGAGGGAGAGCAGTACTTC.

This clonotype was seen only a few times. The chain employs TRBV4-1 and TRBJ1-4; no reliable D call. The germline V and J ends were trimmed by 5 bases and 15 bases, with 19 bases remaining between them. The germline gives CDR1 MGHRA, CDR2 YSYEKL. The CDR3 contains 13 residues. CDR3 in amino acids: CASSSRRGSGVFF. DNA for the CDR3: TGCGCCAGCAGCTCGCGACGAGGGTCCGGGGTGTTTTTT.

The table lists this clonotype with a few counts. This chain joins TRBV11-2 and TRBJ2-3; TRBD2 aligns across 12 bases. Per germline, CDR1 SGHAT and CDR2 FQNNGV. With V trimmed by 2 bases and J by 3 bases, 12 bases remained unmatched. The CDR3 loop spans 19 amino acids. CDR3 DNA sequence: TGTGCCAGCAGCTTACCTGTCGGGGGACTAGCGGGCATTACAGATACGCAGTATTTT. Protein sequence: CASSLPVGGLAGITDTQYF.

This clonotype was recorded a few times. The chain employs TRBV9 and TRBJ2-1, with D uncertain. This CDR3 contains 12 residues. V was clipped by 4 bases and J by 10 bases, with 12 bases between them. The germline CDR1 and CDR2 sequences are SGDLS and YYNGEE. The CDR3 protein is CASSRETREQFF. Here the CDR3 DNA reads TGTGCCAGCAGCCGCGAGACCAGGGAGCAGTTCTTC. Complete variable domain (other parts from reference TRBV9 and TRBJ2-1): DSGVTQTPKHLITATGQRVTLRCSPRSGDLSVYWYQQSLDQGLQFLIQYYNGEERAKGNILERFSAQQFPDLHSELNLSSLELGDSALYFCASSRETREQFFGPGTRLTVL.

The table lists this clonotype with many counts. The chain combines TRBV7-3 with TRBJ2-1; D call uncertain. The length of the CDR3 is 14 residues. V was shortened by 0 bases and J by 8 bases, with 11 bases between the two germline ends. Germline V lookup: CDR1 SGHTA, CDR2 FQGTGA. The CDR3 sequence: CASSLTATSDEQFF. In DNA, the CDR3 is TGTGCCAGCAGCTTAACTGCTACGTCAGATGAGCAGTTCTTC.

This clonotype was seen many times. This chain uses TRBV6-2 or TRBV6-3 with TRBJ2-7; D not certain. The CDR3 is 13 residues long. Germline CDR1 and CDR2: MNHEY and SVGEGT. With 4 bases removed from V and 0 bases from J, the gap between germline ends came to 7 bases. CDR3 in amino acids: CASSWSNSYEQYF. DNA for the CDR3: TGTGCCAGCAGTTGGAGTAACTCCTACGAGCAGTACTTC.

This clonotype was recorded at least ten times. This chain connects TRBV11-2 to TRBJ1-4; D perhaps matches TRBD1 (5 bases). The germline V gene has CDR1 SGHAT and CDR2 FQNNGV. V lost 0 bases and J lost 5, with 7 bases in between. The CDR3 loop spans 14 amino acids. The CDR3 region is CASSLDPGNEKLFF. The CDR3 bases are TGTGCCAGCAGCTTAGATCCAGGGAATGAAAAACTGTTTTTT.

This clonotype has a count of ten or more. The CDR3 spells CASSQGPTNPFGYTF. The CDR3 nucleotides read TGCGCCAGCAGCCAAGGACCAACCAACCCCTTTGGCTACACCTTC. V usage is TRBV4-3 and J usage is TRBJ1-2, with D hard to call. Trimming removed 1 base from V and 7 bases from J, with 16 bases in between. Germline lookup yields CDR1 LGHNA and CDR2 YSLEER. This CDR3 spans 15 amino acids.

The J gene is TRBJ2-3, the V gene TRBV20-1, with D maybe TRBD2 (6 bases). The CDR3 is 14 residues long. The germline gives CDR1 DFQATT, CDR2 SNEGSKA (reference sequence). V was clipped by 3 bases and J by 2 bases, with 12 bases between them. CDR3 residues: CSASSGGDTDTQYF. The CDR3 DNA is TGCAGTGCTAGTTCCGGGGGTGACACAGATACGCAGTATTTT.

The chain has TRBV30 and TRBJ1-2; 8 bases fit TRBD1. Losses at the gene ends were 3 bases for V and 7 bases for J; bases not matched to a gene: 7. There are 13 residues in the CDR3. The V gene's germline CDR1 is GTSNPN and CDR2 SVGIG (reference sequence). Here the CDR3 reads CAWRQGALSGYTF. The CDR3 DNA sequence: TGTGCCTGGAGGCAGGGGGCGTTGAGTGGCTACACCTTC.

This clonotype was counted many times. The chain joins TRBV6-1 to TRBJ1-1; 8 nucleotides line up with TRBD1. Germline assignment: CDR1 MNHNS and CDR2 SASEGT. The CDR3 runs to 16 residues. V lost 8 bases and J lost 2; bases outside the gene matches: 13. The CDR3 region is CASEFDPGTGNTEAFF. In nucleotides, the CDR3 is TGTGCCAGCGAATTCGACCCCGGGACAGGAAACACTGAAGCTTTCTTT.

Many counts were recorded for this clonotype. V is TRBV4-2 and J is TRBJ1-6; TRBD1 matches 8 bases. Germline loops: CDR1 LGHNA, CDR2 YNFKEQ. The trim removed 3 bases at V and 8 bases at J, leaving 6 bases unmatched. CDR3 length equals 15 residues. In DNA form, the CDR3 reads TGTGCCAGCAGCCACTTGGGACAGGCCGATTCACCCCTCCACTTT. Amino acids: CASSHLGQADSPLHF.

This clonotype was counted a few times. V usage is TRBV5-1 and J usage is TRBJ2-1, with D tentatively TRBD1 (6 bases). Germline values: CDR1 SGHRS, CDR2 YFSETQ. With 0 bases removed from V and 9 bases from J, the gap between germline ends came to 13 bases. This CDR3 comprises 14 residues. In DNA form, the CDR3 reads TGCGCCAGCAGCTTGGTAGGGGTAGGGGGTGAGCAGTTCTTC. It yields the protein CASSLVGVGGEQFF.

The CDR3 coding sequence is TGTGCCAGCAGCTTAGTTCGGCTAGCGGCATACAATGAGCAGTTCTTC. Its protein product is CASSLVRLAAYNEQFF. V is TRBV7-2 and J is TRBJ2-1; TRBD2 agrees at 7 bases. V shed 1 base, J shed 4 bases, and the junction held 7 bases outside the gene matches. The CDR3 extends over 16 amino acids. CDR1 and CDR2 (germline): SGHTA, FQGNSA.

This clonotype was observed a few times. The chain employs TRBV21-1 and TRBJ1-1; the table names TRBD1, a call not compared with the DNA. TRBV21-1 is given as a pseudogene. The CDR3 runs 10 residues. CDR3 sequence: CASKVGEAFF. Written as DNA, the CDR3 is TGTGCCAGCAAGGTGGGGGAGGCTTTCTTT.

This clonotype has just one count. The CDR3 region is CASSFEAGGPGTQTQYF. The DNA for the CDR3 is TGCGCCAGCAGCTTTGAGGCGGGAGGGCCGGGTACGCAGACCCAGTACTTC. V and J are TRBV5-1 and TRBJ2-5, with 9 bases fitting TRBD2. Per germline, CDR1 SGHRS and CDR2 YFSETQ. This CDR3 contains 17 residues. V shed 2 bases, J shed 6 bases, and the junction held 14 bases outside the gene matches.

This clonotype appeared many times. This chain joins TRBV24-1 and TRBJ1-4; a possible D gene is TRBD1 (5 bases). V dropped 4 bases and J dropped 8 bases, with 13 bases sitting between them. The CDR3 length is 14 residues. Germline V gene data show CDR1 as KGHDR and CDR2 as SFDVKD. The DNA for the CDR3 is TGTGCCACCAGTGAGACCGGGACTGCAGAAAAACTGTTTTTT. It yields the protein CATSETGTAEKLFF.

This clonotype was seen many times. The chain joins TRBV29-1 to TRBJ2-5, with D perhaps matching TRBD2 (6 bases). CDR1 is SQVTM and CDR2 is ANQGSEA in the germline V gene. The CDR3 contains 14 residues. CDR3 sequence: CSGDLQGGRETQYF. Here the CDR3 DNA reads TGCAGTGGTGACCTGCAGGGAGGTCGAGAGACCCAGTACTTC.

Ten or more counts support this clonotype. CDR3 residues: CSALDRGGIWQPQHF. CDR3 nucleotide sequence: TGCAGTGCCTTGGACAGGGGGGGCATCTGGCAGCCCCAGCATTTT. This chain connects TRBV20-1 to TRBJ1-5, with TRBD1 matching over 10 bases. The CDR3 sequence is 15 residues long. V was clipped by 6 bases and J by 7 bases; unmatched bases: 12. The V gene's germline CDR1 is DFQATT and CDR2 SNEGSKA (reference sequence).

This clonotype was detected ten times or more. The chain uses TRBV7-2 and TRBJ2-3; TRBD1 agrees at 7 bases. J was trimmed by 3 bases and V by 5 bases; bases with no gene match: 8. The CDR3 runs to 15 residues. From germline, CDR1 is SGHTA and CDR2 FQGNSA. The CDR3 region has the DNA TGTGCCAGCAGCCCCAGGGGACAGTATACAGATACGCAGTATTTT. Translation: CASSPRGQYTDTQYF.

This clonotype was picked up a small number of times. The CDR3 DNA sequence: TGTGCCAGCAGAAGGGGGCCCGAGTCATGGGAGTTCTTC. Protein: CASRRGPESWEFF. V gene TRBV21-1 combines with J gene TRBJ2-1; TRBD1, the table's D call, lacks a check against the DNA. TRBV21-1 is assigned pseudogene status. CDR3 length: 13 residues.

V gene TRBV30 combines with J gene TRBJ1-6; no clear D gene. The CDR3 length is 12 residues. Trimming left V 6 bases short and J 7 bases short, with 10 bases between. Germline V gene lookup returns CDR1 GTSNPN and CDR2 SVGIG (reference sequence). CDR3 residues: CACSRENSPLHF. In nucleotides, the CDR3 is TGTGCCTGTTCAAGAGAGAATTCACCCCTCCACTTT.

This sequence joins TRBV29-1 and TRBJ2-2, with TRBD2 matching 9 bases. Germline V gene data show CDR1 as SQVTM and CDR2 as ANQGSEA. Trimming removed 4 bases from V and 8 bases from J; junction bases left unmatched: 11. The CDR3 is 15 amino acids. CDR3 in amino acids: CSVAAGGPRTGELFF. CDR3 nucleotides: TGCAGCGTTGCGGCGGGGGGGCCAAGGACTGGGGAGCTGTTTTTT.